A single sample gave rise to the 10 T cell receptor beta chains below, sequenced in a study of identifying expanded T cells in peripheral blood. The method was immunoSEQ multiplex PCR; TCRdb's version includes in-frame clones alone and lacks a portion of them. In the table there are approximately 140,000 clones, about 86% of which are singletons. Sequenced sample: blood. All receptors come from a person between 18 and 75 years old in good health.

This chain connects TRBV5-1 to TRBJ1-1; 7 bases agree with TRBD1. The CDR3 has 15 residues. V shed 2 bases, J shed 1 base, and the junction held 5 bases outside the gene matches. Germline V gene data show CDR1 as SGHRS and CDR2 as YFSETQ. The CDR3 sequence is CASSLSGTANTEAFF. The CDR3 nucleotides read TGCGCCAGCAGCTTATCCGGGACAGCGAACACTGAAGCTTTCTTT.

V is TRBV6-1 and J is TRBJ2-7, with 10 bases fitting TRBD1. There are 15 residues in the CDR3. Per germline, CDR1 MNHNS and CDR2 SASEGT. With 6 bases clipped from V and 0 bases from J, the junction kept 5 bases outside the gene matches. CDR3 region: CASRPGTGASYEQYF. As DNA, the CDR3 is TGTGCCAGCAGACCCGGGACAGGGGCCTCCTACGAGCAGTACTTC.

This sequence joins TRBV19 and TRBJ1-5, with TRBD1 as a possible D gene (6 bases). CDR3 length: 13 amino acids. V was cut by 10 bases and J by 9 bases, with 19 bases left in between. Germline V gene data show CDR1 as LNHDA and CDR2 as SQIVND (reference sequence). The chain's CDR3 is CATYPGAGRPQHF. DNA of the CDR3: TGTGCCACCTACCCAGGGGCAGGCCGGCCCCAGCATTTT.

The chain joins TRBV2 to TRBJ2-5; D gene ambiguous. The germline V and J ends were trimmed by 1 base and 9 bases, with 12 bases remaining between them. CDR3 length: 13 residues. CDR1 and CDR2 from the germline V gene are SNHLY and FYNNEI. Here the CDR3 reads CASSEEASGAQYF. The CDR3 coding sequence is TGTGCCAGCAGTGAAGAAGCGAGTGGTGCCCAGTACTTC.

This chain uses TRBV7-3 with TRBJ2-1; D gene ambiguous. Trimming shortened V by 1 base and J by 0 bases, and 7 bases separated the two germline ends. CDR1 is SGHTA, CDR2 FQGTGA, per germline. The CDR3 is 15 amino acids. CDR3 bases: TGTGCCAGCAGCTTAATAGGTACCTCCTACAATGAGCAGTTCTTC. This translates into CASSLIGTSYNEQFF.

The rearrangement joins TRBV28 to TRBJ1-4, with TRBD1 matching over 10 bases. The junction had 10 bases not matched to a gene; V was cut back by 4 bases and J by 8 bases. Per germline, CDR1 MDHEN and CDR2 SYDVKM. This CDR3 region has 16 residues. The CDR3: CASSSLRQGAIEKLFF. As DNA, the CDR3 is TGTGCCAGCAGTTCTCTCAGACAGGGGGCGATAGAAAAACTGTTTTTT.

V usage is TRBV10-3 and J usage is TRBJ1-1; D ambiguous. Germline CDR1 is ENHRY and CDR2 is SYGVKD. CDR3 size: 12 residues. Written as DNA, the CDR3 is TGTGCGTTGAAGGACCCCAACACTGAAGCTTTCTTT. Translation gives CALKDPNTEAFF.

The J gene is TRBJ1-5, the V gene TRBV12-5, with a tentative D call TRBD1 (5 bases). This CDR3 comprises 17 residues. V lost 1 base to trimming and J lost 6 bases, with 19 bases between them. Germline V gene sequence: CDR1 LGHNT, CDR2 FRNRAP. The CDR3 loop reads CASGLAPLLGERQPQHF. In nucleotides, the CDR3 is TGTGCTAGTGGTTTGGCACCCTTGTTGGGGGAGCGTCAGCCCCAGCATTTT.

The chain has TRBV28 and TRBJ1-2, with TRBD1 matching over 7 bases. In germline, CDR1 is MDHEN, CDR2 SYDVKM. This CDR3 is 14 amino acids long. Trimming at V came to 5 bases and at J to 8 bases, leaving 11 bases not matched to a gene. CDR3 sequence reads: CASSQDDRVGGYTF. The CDR3 nucleotides read TGTGCCAGCAGTCAAGATGACAGGGTTGGCGGCTACACCTTC.

V usage is TRBV6-6 and J usage is TRBJ2-1, with 10 nucleotides matching TRBD1. Trimming cost V 7 bases and J 6 bases; bases outside gene matches: 3. Germline assignment: CDR1 MNHNY and CDR2 SVGAGI (reference sequence). The CDR3 sequence is 13 residues long. Here the CDR3 DNA reads TGTGCCAGCAATAGACAGGGGGCCAATGAGCAGTTCTTC. It yields the protein CASNRQGANEQFF.